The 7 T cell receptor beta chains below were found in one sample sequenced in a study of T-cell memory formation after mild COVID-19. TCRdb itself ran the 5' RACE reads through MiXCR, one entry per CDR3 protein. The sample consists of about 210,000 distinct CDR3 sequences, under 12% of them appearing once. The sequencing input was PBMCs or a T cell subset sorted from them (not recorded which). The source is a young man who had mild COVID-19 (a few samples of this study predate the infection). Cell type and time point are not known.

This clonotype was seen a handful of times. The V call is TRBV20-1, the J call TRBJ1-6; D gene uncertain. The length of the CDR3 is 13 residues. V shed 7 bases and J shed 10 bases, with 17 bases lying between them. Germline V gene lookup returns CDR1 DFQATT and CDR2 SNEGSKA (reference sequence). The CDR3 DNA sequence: TGCAGTGTTACGACTTGGGGTTCATCACCCCTCCACTTT. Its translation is CSVTTWGSSPLHF.

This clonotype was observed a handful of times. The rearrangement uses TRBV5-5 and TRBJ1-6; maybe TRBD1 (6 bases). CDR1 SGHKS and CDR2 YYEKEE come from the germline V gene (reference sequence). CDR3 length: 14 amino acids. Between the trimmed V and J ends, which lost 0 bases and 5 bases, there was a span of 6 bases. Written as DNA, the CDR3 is TGTGCCAGCAGCTTGGCAGGGGATAATTCACCCCTCCACTTT. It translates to CASSLAGDNSPLHF.

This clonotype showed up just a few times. Written as DNA, the CDR3 is TGCGCCAGCAGCTTGCCCGGTGTAGGGAACACTGAAGCTTTCTTT. It specifies CASSLPGVGNTEAFF. The J gene is TRBJ1-1, the V gene TRBV5-1; D gene uncertain. CDR1 SGHRS and CDR2 YFSETQ come from the germline V gene. The CDR3 consists of 15 residues. V was cut by 1 base and J by 1 base, with 11 bases left in between.

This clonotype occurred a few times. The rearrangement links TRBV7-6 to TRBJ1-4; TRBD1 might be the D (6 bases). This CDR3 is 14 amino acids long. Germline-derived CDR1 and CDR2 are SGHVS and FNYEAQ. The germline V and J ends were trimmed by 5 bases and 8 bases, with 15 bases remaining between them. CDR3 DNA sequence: TGTGCCAGCAGCCTACAGGGACGCGAGGAAAAACTGTTTTTT. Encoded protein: CASSLQGREEKLFF.

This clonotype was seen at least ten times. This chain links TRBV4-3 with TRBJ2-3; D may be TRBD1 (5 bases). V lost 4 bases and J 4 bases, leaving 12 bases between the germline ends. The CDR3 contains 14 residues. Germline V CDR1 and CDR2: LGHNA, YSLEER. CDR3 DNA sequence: TGCGCCAGCAGCCTAGACAGCCAAGCAGATACGCAGTATTTT. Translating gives CASSLDSQADTQYF.

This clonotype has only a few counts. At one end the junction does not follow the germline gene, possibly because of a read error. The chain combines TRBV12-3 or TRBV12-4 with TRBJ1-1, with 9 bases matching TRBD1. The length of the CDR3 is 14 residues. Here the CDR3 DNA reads TGTGCCAGCAGACCCGGACAGGGGAACGCTGAAGCTTTCTTT. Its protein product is CASRPGQGNAEAFF.

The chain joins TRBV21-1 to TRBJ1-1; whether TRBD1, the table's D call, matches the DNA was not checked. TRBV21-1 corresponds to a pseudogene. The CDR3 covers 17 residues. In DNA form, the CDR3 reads TGTGCCAGCAGCGCGAGGGGCGACAGTTACCTGAACACTGAAGCTTTCTTT. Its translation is CASSARGDSYLNTEAFF.